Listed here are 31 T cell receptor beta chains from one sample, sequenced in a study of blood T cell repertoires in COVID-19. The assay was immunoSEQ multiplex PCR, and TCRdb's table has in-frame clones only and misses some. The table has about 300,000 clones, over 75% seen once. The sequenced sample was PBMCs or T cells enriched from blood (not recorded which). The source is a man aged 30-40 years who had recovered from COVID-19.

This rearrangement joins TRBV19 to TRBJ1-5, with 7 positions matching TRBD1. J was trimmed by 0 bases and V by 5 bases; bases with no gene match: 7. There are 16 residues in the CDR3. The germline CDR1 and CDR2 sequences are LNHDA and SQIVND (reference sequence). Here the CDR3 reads CASSHRQGPSNQPQHF. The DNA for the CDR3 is TGTGCCAGTAGTCACAGACAGGGTCCTAGCAATCAGCCCCAGCATTTT.

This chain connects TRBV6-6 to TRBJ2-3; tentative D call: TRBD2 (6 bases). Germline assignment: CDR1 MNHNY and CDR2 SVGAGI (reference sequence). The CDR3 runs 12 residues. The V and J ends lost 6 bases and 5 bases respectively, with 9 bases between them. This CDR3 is CASSPGGDTQYF. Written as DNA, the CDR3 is TGTGCCAGCAGCCCCGGGGGAGATACGCAGTATTTT.

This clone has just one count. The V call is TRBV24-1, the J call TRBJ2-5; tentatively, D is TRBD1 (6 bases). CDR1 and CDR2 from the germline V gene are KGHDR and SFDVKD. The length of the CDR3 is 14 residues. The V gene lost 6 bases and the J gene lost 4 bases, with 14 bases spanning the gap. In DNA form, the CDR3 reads TGTGCCACCAGTCGAGGGGGAATGGGAGAGACCCAGTACTTC. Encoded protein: CATSRGGMGETQYF.

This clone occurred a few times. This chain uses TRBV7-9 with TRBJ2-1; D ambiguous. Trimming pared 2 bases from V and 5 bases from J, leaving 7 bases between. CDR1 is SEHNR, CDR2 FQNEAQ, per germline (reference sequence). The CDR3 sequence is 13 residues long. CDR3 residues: CASSLSHNNEQFF. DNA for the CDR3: TGTGCCAGCAGCTTATCCCACAACAATGAGCAGTTCTTC.

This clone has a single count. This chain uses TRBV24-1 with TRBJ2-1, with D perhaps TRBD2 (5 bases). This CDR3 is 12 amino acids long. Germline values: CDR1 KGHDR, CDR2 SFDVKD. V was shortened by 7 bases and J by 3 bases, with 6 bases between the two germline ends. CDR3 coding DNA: TGTGCCACCAGGGGAGACTACAATGAGCAGTTCTTC. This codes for CATRGDYNEQFF.

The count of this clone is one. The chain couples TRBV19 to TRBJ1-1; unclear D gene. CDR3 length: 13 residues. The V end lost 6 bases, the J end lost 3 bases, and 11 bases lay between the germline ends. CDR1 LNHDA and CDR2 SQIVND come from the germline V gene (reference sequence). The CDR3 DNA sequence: TGTGCCAGTAGCGTCAGTCTCGACACTGAAGCTTTCTTT. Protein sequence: CASSVSLDTEAFF.

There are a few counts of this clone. The CDR3: CASSFRRGEAFF. The CDR3 coding sequence is TGTGCCAGCAGCTTCCGCAGGGGTGAAGCTTTCTTT. V is TRBV5-6 and J is TRBJ1-1, with D maybe TRBD1 (6 bases). Germline-derived CDR1 and CDR2 are SGHDT and YYEEEE. This CDR3 spans 12 amino acids. V dropped 2 bases and J dropped 7 bases, with 9 bases sitting between them.

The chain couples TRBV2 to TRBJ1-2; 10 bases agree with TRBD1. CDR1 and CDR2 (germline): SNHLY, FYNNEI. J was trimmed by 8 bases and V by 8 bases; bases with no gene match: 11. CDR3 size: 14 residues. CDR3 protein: CASLKRGTGDGYTF. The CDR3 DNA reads TGTGCCAGCCTCAAAAGAGGGACAGGGGACGGCTACACCTTC. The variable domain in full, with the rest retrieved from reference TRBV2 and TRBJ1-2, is EPEVTQTPSHQVTQMGQEVILRCVPISNHLYFYWYRQILGQKVEFLVSFYNNEISEKSEIFDDQFSVERPDGSNFTLKIRSTKLEDSAMYFCASLKRGTGDGYTFGSGTRLTVV.

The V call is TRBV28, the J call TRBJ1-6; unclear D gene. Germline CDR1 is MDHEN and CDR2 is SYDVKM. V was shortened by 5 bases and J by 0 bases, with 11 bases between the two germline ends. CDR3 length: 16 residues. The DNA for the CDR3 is TGTGCCAGCAGTCTCTTCTCCAGCTCCTATAATTCACCCCTCCACTTT. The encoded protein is CASSLFSSSYNSPLHF. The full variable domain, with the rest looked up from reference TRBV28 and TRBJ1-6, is DVKVTQSSRYLVKRTGEKVFLECVQDMDHENMFWYRQDPGLGLRLIYFSYDVKMKEKGDIPEGYSVSREKKERFSLILESASTNQTSMYLCASSLFSSSYNSPLHFGNGTRLTVT.

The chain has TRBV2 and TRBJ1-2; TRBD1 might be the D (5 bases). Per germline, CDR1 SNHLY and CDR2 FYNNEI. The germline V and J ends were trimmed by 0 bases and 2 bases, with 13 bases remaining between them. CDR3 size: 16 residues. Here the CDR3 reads CASSEARAGGNYGYTF. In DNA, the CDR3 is TGTGCCAGCAGTGAAGCGCGGGCGGGGGGAAACTATGGCTACACCTTC.

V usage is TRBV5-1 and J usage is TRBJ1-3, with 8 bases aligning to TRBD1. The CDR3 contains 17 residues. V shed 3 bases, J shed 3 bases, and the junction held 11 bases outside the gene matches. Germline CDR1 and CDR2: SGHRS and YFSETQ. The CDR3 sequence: CASSSRGQGARGNTIYF. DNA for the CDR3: TGCGCCAGCAGCTCGAGGGGGCAGGGGGCGCGTGGAAACACCATATATTTT. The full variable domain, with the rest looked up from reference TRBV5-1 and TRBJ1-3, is KAGVTQTPRYLIKTRGQQVTLSCSPISGHRSVSWYQQTPGQGLQFLFEYFSETQRNKGNFPGRFSGRQFSNSRSEMNVSTLELGDSALYLCASSSRGQGARGNTIYFGEGSWLTVV.

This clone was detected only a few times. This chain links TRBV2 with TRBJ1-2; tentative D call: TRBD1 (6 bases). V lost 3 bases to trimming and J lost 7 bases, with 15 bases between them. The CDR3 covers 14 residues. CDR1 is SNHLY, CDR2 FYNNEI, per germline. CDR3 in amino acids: CASSEGGRGGGYTF. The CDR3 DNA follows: TGTGCCAGCAGTGAGGGGGGGCGAGGTGGTGGCTACACCTTC.

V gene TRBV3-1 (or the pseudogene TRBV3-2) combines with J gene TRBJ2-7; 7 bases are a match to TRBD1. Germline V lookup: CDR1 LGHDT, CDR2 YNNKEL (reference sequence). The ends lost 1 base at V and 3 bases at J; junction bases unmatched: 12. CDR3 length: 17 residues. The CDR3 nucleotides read TGTGCCAGCAGCCAAGCACCAAGGGGGCTAGCTGGCTACGAGCAGTACTTC. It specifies CASSQAPRGLAGYEQYF.

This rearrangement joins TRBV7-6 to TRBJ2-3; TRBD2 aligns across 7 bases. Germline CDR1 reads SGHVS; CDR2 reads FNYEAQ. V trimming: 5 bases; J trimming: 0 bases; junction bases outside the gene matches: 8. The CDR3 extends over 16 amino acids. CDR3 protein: CASSPESGVSTDTQYF. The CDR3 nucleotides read TGTGCCAGCAGCCCCGAGAGCGGGGTTAGCACAGATACGCAGTATTTT.

The CDR3 sequence is CASTDGAGGGQPQHF. CDR3 nucleotides: TGTGCCAGCACCGACGGCGCAGGGGGAGGTCAGCCCCAGCATTTT. This chain links TRBV6-5 with TRBJ1-5; 7 bases align to TRBD1. Trimming removed 7 bases from V and 6 bases from J; junction bases left unmatched: 12. The CDR3 contains 15 residues. Germline assignment: CDR1 MNHEY and CDR2 SVGAGI.

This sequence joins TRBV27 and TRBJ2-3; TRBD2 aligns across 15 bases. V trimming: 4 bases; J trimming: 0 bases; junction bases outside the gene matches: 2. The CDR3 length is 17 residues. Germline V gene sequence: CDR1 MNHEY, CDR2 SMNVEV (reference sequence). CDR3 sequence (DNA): TGTGCCAGCAGTTGGACTAGCGGGAGGGCTAGCACAGATACGCAGTATTTT. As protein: CASSWTSGRASTDTQYF.

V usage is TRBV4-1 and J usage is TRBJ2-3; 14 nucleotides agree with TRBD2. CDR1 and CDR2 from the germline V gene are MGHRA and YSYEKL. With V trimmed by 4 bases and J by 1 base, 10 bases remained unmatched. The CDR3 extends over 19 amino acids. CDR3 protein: CASSPGLAGVLPGTDTQYF. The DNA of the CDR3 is TGCGCCAGCAGCCCGGGACTAGCGGGAGTACTCCCAGGCACAGATACGCAGTATTTT.

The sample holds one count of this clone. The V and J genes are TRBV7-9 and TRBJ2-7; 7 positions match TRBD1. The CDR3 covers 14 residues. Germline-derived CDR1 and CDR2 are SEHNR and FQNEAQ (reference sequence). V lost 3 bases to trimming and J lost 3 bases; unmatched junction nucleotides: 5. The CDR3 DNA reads TGTGCCAGCAGCTTTCCGGGACAGTACTACGAGCAGTACTTC. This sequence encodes CASSFPGQYYEQYF.

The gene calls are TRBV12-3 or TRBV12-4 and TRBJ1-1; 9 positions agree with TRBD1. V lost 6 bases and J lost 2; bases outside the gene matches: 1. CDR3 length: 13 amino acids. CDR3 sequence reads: CASRDRGNTEAFF. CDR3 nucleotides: TGTGCCAGCAGGGACAGGGGCAACACTGAAGCTTTCTTT.

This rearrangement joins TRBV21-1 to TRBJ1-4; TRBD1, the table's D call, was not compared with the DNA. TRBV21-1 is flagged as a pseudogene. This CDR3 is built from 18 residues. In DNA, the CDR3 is TGTGCCAGCAGCAAGGGTCTGATAATACAGGGGTATCAGGAAAAACTGTTTTTT. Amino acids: CASSKGLIIQGYQEKLFF.

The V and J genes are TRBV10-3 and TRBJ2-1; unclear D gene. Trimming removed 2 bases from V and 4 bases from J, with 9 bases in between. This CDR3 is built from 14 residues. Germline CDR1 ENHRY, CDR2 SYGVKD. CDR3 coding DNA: TGTGCCATCAGTGAGAGAGCGCTTTACAATGAGCAGTTCTTC. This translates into CAISERALYNEQFF.

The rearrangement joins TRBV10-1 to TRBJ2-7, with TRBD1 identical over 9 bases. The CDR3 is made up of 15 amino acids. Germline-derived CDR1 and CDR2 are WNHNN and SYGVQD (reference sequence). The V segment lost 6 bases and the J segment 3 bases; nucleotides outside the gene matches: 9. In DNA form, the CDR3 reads TGCGCCAGCAGCCAGCCGGGACAGGGTAACTACGAGCAGTACTTC. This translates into CASSQPGQGNYEQYF.

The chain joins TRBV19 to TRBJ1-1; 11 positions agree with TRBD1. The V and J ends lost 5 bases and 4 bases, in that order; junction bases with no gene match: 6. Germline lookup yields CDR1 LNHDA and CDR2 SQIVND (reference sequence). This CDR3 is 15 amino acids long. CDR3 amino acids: CASSDAGTGGTEAFF. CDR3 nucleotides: TGTGCCAGTAGTGACGCCGGGACAGGGGGCACTGAAGCTTTCTTT.

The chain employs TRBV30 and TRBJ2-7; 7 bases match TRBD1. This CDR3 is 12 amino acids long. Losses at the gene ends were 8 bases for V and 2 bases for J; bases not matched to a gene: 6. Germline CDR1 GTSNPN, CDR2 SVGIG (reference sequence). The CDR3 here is CAQETGAYEQYF. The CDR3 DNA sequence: TGTGCCCAAGAAACAGGGGCCTACGAGCAGTACTTC.

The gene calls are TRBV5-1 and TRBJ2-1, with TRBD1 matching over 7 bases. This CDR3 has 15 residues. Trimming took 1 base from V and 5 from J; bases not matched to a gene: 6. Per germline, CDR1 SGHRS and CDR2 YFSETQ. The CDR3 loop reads CASSLLQGDNNEQFF. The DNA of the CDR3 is TGCGCCAGCAGCTTGCTCCAGGGGGACAACAATGAGCAGTTCTTC. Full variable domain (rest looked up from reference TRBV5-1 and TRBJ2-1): KAGVTQTPRYLIKTRGQQVTLSCSPISGHRSVSWYQQTPGQGLQFLFEYFSETQRNKGNFPGRFSGRQFSNSRSEMNVSTLELGDSALYLCASSLLQGDNNEQFFGPGTRLTVL.

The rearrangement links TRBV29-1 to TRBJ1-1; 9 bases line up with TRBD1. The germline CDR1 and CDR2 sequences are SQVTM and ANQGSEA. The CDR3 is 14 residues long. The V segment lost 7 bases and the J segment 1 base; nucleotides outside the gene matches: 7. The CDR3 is CSAAGTGRNTEAFF. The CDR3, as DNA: TGCAGCGCGGCAGGGACAGGGCGGAACACTGAAGCTTTCTTT.

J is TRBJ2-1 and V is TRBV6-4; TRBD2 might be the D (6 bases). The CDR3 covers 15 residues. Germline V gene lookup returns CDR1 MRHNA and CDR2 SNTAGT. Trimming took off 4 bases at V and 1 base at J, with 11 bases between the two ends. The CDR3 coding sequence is TGTGCCAGCAGTGTCCCGGGACTTTCCTACAATGAGCAGTTCTTC. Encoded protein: CASSVPGLSYNEQFF.

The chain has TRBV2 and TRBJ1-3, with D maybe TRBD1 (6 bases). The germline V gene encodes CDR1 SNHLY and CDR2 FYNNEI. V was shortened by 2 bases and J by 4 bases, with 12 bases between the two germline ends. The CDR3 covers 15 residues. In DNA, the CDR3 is TGTGCCAGCAGTGAAATCAGGGGCTCAGGAAACACCATATATTTT. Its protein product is CASSEIRGSGNTIYF. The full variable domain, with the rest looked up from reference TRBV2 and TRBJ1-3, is EPEVTQTPSHQVTQMGQEVILRCVPISNHLYFYWYRQILGQKVEFLVSFYNNEISEKSEIFDDQFSVERPDGSNFTLKIRSTKLEDSAMYFCASSEIRGSGNTIYFGEGSWLTVV.

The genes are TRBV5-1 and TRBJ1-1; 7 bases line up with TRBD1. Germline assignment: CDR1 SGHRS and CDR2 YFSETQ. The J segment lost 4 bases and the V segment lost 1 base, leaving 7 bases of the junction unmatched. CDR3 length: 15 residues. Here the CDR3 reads CASSLQGGGITEAFF. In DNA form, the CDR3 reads TGCGCCAGCAGCTTGCAGGGGGGTGGGATCACTGAAGCTTTCTTT.

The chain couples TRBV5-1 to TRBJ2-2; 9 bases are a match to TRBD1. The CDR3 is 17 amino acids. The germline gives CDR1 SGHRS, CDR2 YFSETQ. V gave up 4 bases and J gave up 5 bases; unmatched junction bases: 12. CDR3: CASSENPGQGLTGELFF. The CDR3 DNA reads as TGCGCCAGCAGCGAAAATCCGGGACAGGGTCTAACCGGGGAGCTGTTTTTT.

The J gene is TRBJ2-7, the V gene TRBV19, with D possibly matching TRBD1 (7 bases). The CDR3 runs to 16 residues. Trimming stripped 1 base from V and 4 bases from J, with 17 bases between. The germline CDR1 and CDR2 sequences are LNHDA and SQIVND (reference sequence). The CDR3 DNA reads TGTGCCAGTAGTATAGCTTGGGCGACAGGGAGGTACGAGCAGTACTTC. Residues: CASSIAWATGRYEQYF.